One and the same sample provided the 25 T cell receptor beta chains below, sequenced in a study of CD8+CD57+ T cells in acquired aplastic anemia. Genomic DNA served as template for TCR beta VDJ and CDR3 profiling. TCRdb called the reads again in MiXCR, with one record for every CDR3 protein. The data show a few hundred thousand distinct CDR3 sequences, about 80% seen once. Patients selected for sequencing had displayed CD8+CD57+ cell expansion by flow cytometry. The sequencing sample was made of sorted CD4+, CD8+, or CD8+CD57+ T cells (not recorded which) from PBMCs. Source of these receptors: a human donor with aplastic anemia.

The rearrangement joins TRBV9 to TRBJ2-1; D possibly matches TRBD1 or TRBD2 (5 bases each). The J call may be in error: the DNA end matches TRBJ2-7 better. The V gene's germline CDR1 is SGDLS and CDR2 YYNGEE. CDR3 size: 13 residues. CDR3 DNA: TGTGCCAGCAGCGATGAGAGGGACGGGCAGCAGTACTTC. Its protein is CASSDERDGQQYF.

This clonotype was counted a few times. V is TRBV19 and J is TRBJ2-3; 10 nucleotides line up with TRBD2. Germline V lookup: CDR1 LNHDA, CDR2 SQIVND (reference sequence). V shed 9 bases, J shed 6 bases, and the junction held 12 bases outside the gene matches. The CDR3 has 15 amino acids. This CDR3 is CASSLASGGGDTQYF. The CDR3 nucleotides read TGTGCCAGCAGCTTGGCTAGCGGGGGCGGCGATACGCAGTATTTT.

The rearrangement joins TRBV9 to TRBJ1-5, with no clear D. The J call may be faulty, since TRBJ2-3 better matches the DNA end. In germline, CDR1 is SGDLS, CDR2 YYNGEE. The CDR3 is 14 residues long. For the CDR3, the DNA is TGTGCCAGCAGTGTTGCTTATAGCAATCAGACCCAGTATTTT. Amino acids: CASSVAYSNQTQYF.

With respect to this clonotype: The junction and the germline gene differ at one end; a read error may be behind it. V and J are TRBV5-3 and TRBJ2-5; D uncertain. TRBV5-3 is an ORF; its function is uncertain. The CDR3 spans 14 residues. The CDR3 protein is CASKVAADGKTQYF. Written as DNA, the CDR3 is TGCGCCAGCAAGGTTGCGGCGGACGGAAAGACCCAGTACTTC.

This sequence joins TRBV9 and TRBJ1-6; D is uncertain. V lost 4 bases and J 11 bases, leaving 22 bases between the germline ends. This CDR3 spans 16 amino acids. The germline V gene encodes CDR1 SGDLS and CDR2 YYNGEE. As DNA, the CDR3 is TGTGCCAGCAGCCAACAAGGGAGCTCCTATAACCCACCCCTCCACTTT. Translated, it gives CASSQQGSSYNPPLHF.

The CDR3 spells CATTLDGDYGYTF. The CDR3 bases are TGTGCCACCACCCTCGACGGAGACTATGGCTACACCTTC. The rearrangement uses TRBV2 and TRBJ1-2; unclear D gene. The CDR3 covers 13 residues. Looked up from germline, CDR1 is SNHLY and CDR2 is FYNNEI. V lost 10 bases and J lost 3, with 15 bases in between.

The chain links TRBV11-3 to TRBJ2-1; TRBD1 matches at 8 bases. The CDR3 totals 15 residues. The junction had 6 bases not matched to a gene; V was cut back by 4 bases and J by 4 bases. The germline gives CDR1 SGHNT, CDR2 YENEEA. The CDR3 sequence is CASSYRGAAYNEQFF. CDR3 DNA sequence: TGTGCCAGCAGCTACAGGGGGGCGGCATACAATGAGCAGTTCTTC.

V gene TRBV7-3 combines with J gene TRBJ1-5, with D tentatively TRBD1 (5 bases). The length of the CDR3 is 15 residues. Germline-derived CDR1 and CDR2 are SGHTA and FQGTGA. The germline V and J ends were trimmed by 5 bases and 13 bases, with 24 bases remaining between them. In DNA, the CDR3 is TGTGCCAGCAGCCCACCGGAGGGGCGGAATACCGCGCAGCATTTT. The encoded protein is CASSPPEGRNTAQHF.

This chain connects TRBV7-2 to TRBJ2-7; D is tentatively TRBD1 or TRBD2 (7 bases each). This CDR3 region has 18 residues. Trimming took 6 bases from V and 4 from J, leaving 28 bases between them. The germline CDR1 and CDR2 sequences are SGHTA and FQGNSA. CDR3 loop: CASSRRQGGSSMSYEQYV. For the CDR3, the DNA is TGTGCCAGCAGTCGCCGGCAGGGGGGGAGCAGTATGTCGTACGAGCAGTACGTC.

As to this clonotype: Given a far larger clone just one base away, this is likely a sequencing read error. The chain joins TRBV7-8 to TRBJ2-3; perhaps TRBD2 as D (6 bases). CDR1 is SGHVS, CDR2 FQNEAQ, per germline. The length of the CDR3 is 13 residues. The CDR3: CASSLAGGLDTHF. The CDR3 coding sequence is TGTGCCAGCAGCTTAGCGGGAGGTCTCGATACGCATTTT.

This clonotype was counted only a few times. This rearrangement joins TRBV10-2 to TRBJ2-5, with TRBD2 matching over 8 bases. CDR1 WSHSY and CDR2 SAAADI come from the germline V gene. V lost 7 bases and J lost 5; bases outside the gene matches: 6. There are 13 residues in the CDR3. In DNA form, the CDR3 reads TGCGCCAGCACCGGACTAGCTGGGGAGACCCAGTACTTC. Its translation: CASTGLAGETQYF.

The V and J genes are TRBV7-3 and TRBJ2-3; the match to TRBD2 covers 10 bases. Germline CDR1 and CDR2: SGHTA and FQGTGA. This CDR3 region has 19 residues. V lost 2 bases, J lost 1 base, and 12 bases stayed unmatched. The CDR3 bases are TGTGCCAGCAGCTTAGTCCGCACTAGCGGGACGTGGGGCACAGATACGCAGTATTTT. This gives the protein CASSLVRTSGTWGTDTQYF.

This clonotype was observed at least ten times. The chain couples TRBV5-1 to TRBJ1-1; D not resolved. The germline V and J ends were trimmed by 4 bases and 4 bases, with 5 bases remaining between them. CDR1 is SGHRS, CDR2 YFSETQ, per germline. This CDR3 has 11 residues. As DNA, the CDR3 is TGCGCCAGCAGCCCCGGCACTGAAGCTTTCTTT. Translation gives CASSPGTEAFF.

Concerning this clonotype: This CDR3 fails to terminate in the conserved phenylalanine or tryptophan, so it likely reflects a read error. V gene TRBV7-3 combines with J gene TRBJ2-2; D is ambiguous. There are 12 residues in the CDR3. Germline CDR1 is SGHTA and CDR2 is FQGTGA. The CDR3 region is CASCLVPGALFY. CDR3 DNA sequence: TGTGCCAGCTGCTTAGTACCCGGCGCCCTGTTTTAT.

The V gene is TRBV6-4, the J gene TRBJ2-7; D is tentatively TRBD1 or TRBD2 (5 bases each). The CDR3 is 11 amino acids. From germline, CDR1 is MRHNA and CDR2 SNTAGT. The DNA of the CDR3 is TGTGCCAGCAGTGACCGCCCCGGGGCCAACGTC. Amino acid sequence: CASSDRPGANV.

The chain recombines TRBV9 with TRBJ2-3; TRBD1 matches 7 bases. This CDR3 is built from 15 residues. J was trimmed by 0 bases and V by 7 bases; bases with no gene match: 8. From germline, CDR1 is SGDLS and CDR2 YYNGEE. The CDR3 DNA sequence: TGTGCCAGCCGGCGAGGGGGACAGAGCACAGATACGCAGTATTTT. The encoded protein is CASRRGGQSTDTQYF.

The chain recombines TRBV7-3 with TRBJ1-2; no firm D call. The V end lost 6 bases, the J end lost 9 bases, and 23 bases lay between the germline ends. The CDR3 spans 15 residues. Germline V gene sequence: CDR1 SGHTA, CDR2 FQGTGA. The DNA for the CDR3 is TGTGCCAGCAGAGGAGAAGCGGACCCGAAGGATCGCTACACCTTC. It translates to CASRGEADPKDRYTF. Supplemented by reference TRBV7-3 and TRBJ1-2, the full variable domain reads GAGVSQTPSNKVTEKGKYVELRCDPISGHTALYWYRQSLGQGPEFLIYFQGTGAADDSGLPNDRFFAVRPEGSVSTLKIQRTERGDSAVYLCASRGEADPKDRYTFGSGTRLTVV.

The count of this clonotype is one. This chain uses TRBV7-8 with TRBJ1-1, with 7 bases fitting TRBD1. This CDR3 has 15 residues. V dropped 3 bases and J dropped 6; count of bases not matched to a gene: 10. The germline V gene encodes CDR1 SGHVS and CDR2 FQNEAQ. CDR3 amino acids: CASSFHPTGTAEAFF. The CDR3 DNA reads TGTGCCAGCAGCTTTCATCCGACCGGGACAGCTGAAGCTTTCTTT.

This rearrangement joins TRBV7-2 to TRBJ2-7; 7 bases line up with TRBD1. The CDR3 runs to 18 residues. J gave up 1 base and V 3 bases, and 15 bases lay outside the gene matches. Germline V CDR1 and CDR2: SGHTA, FQGNSA. CDR3 protein: CASSFRVDGTALSYEQYV. The CDR3 DNA sequence: TGTGCCAGCAGCTTTCGGGTAGACGGGACAGCCCTTTCCTACGAGCAGTACGTC.

Worth noting for this clonotype: Without the conserved terminal phenylalanine or tryptophan, this CDR3 likely stems from a read error. It is unclear where the CDR3 begins or ends on the DNA, so no DNA is shown, and the CDR3 is as TCRdb lists it. This chain uses TRBV7-9 with TRBJ2-1; the listed D gene, TRBD1, was not tested against the DNA. Per germline, CDR1 SEHNR and CDR2 FQNEAQ (reference sequence). The CDR3 has 14 residues if both end residues are counted. The CDR3 region is CASSQGGGNGRDES.

The rearrangement uses TRBV7-9 and TRBJ1-4; perhaps TRBD2 as D (6 bases). The closer fit of TRBJ2-5 to the DNA end suggests the J call may be wrong. From germline, CDR1 is SEHNR and CDR2 FQNEAQ (reference sequence). The CDR3 runs 12 residues. The CDR3 nucleotides are TGTGCCAGACGGAGGGCTAGGGAAACCCAGTACTTC. Its translation: CARRRARETQYF.

The chain combines TRBV7-9 with TRBJ2-5; 10 nucleotides match TRBD1. Germline CDR1 SEHNR, CDR2 FQNEAQ (reference sequence). V shed 3 bases and J 14 bases; nucleotides not matched to a gene: 15. The CDR3 runs 15 residues. CDR3 amino acids: CASSLDRGANASSYF. The CDR3 nucleotides read TGTGCCAGCAGCTTGGACAGGGGGGCAAATGCGAGCAGTTACTTC.

As concerns this clonotype: One end of the junction does not line up with germline, which may come from a read error. V usage is TRBV7-9 and J usage is TRBJ1-2, with a tentative D call TRBD1 (6 bases). The CDR3 spans 16 residues. From germline, CDR1 is SEHNR and CDR2 FQNEAQ (reference sequence). The CDR3 is CASSQELGATGYGYTF. Written as DNA, the CDR3 is TGCGCCAGCAGCCAAGAGCTGGGGGCGACGGGCTATGGCTACACCTTC.

Details on this clonotype: The germline gene is not matched at one end of the junction; a read error may be the cause. The chain has TRBV6-1 and TRBJ2-3, with a possible D match to TRBD2 (5 bases). CDR3 size: 14 residues. Germline CDR1 reads MNHNS; CDR2 reads SASEGT. CDR3 nucleotide sequence: TGTGCCAGCAGGTTAGCAGGAGGTCCCGATGAGCAGTACTTT. Translated: CASRLAGGPDEQYF.

The V gene is TRBV9, the J gene TRBJ1-2; D gene unclear. The germline gives CDR1 SGDLS, CDR2 YYNGEE. The CDR3 is made up of 16 amino acids. Trimming left V 4 bases short and J 5 bases short, with 21 bases between. The CDR3 sequence: CASSLERYFLAYGYTF. In DNA, the CDR3 is TGTGCCAGCAGCTTGGAGAGGTACTTCCTCGCATATGGCTACACCTTC.